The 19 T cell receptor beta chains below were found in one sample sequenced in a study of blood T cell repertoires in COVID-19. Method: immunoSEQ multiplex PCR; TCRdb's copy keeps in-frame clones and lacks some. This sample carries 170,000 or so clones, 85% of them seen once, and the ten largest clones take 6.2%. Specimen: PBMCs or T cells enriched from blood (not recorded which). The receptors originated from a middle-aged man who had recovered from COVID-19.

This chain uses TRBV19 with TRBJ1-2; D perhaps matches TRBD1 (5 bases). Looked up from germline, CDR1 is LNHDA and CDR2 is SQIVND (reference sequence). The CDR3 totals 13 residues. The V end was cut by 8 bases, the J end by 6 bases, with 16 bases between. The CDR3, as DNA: TGTGCCAGTCGGTCTCCCAGGGCAGATGGCTACACCTTC. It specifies CASRSPRADGYTF.

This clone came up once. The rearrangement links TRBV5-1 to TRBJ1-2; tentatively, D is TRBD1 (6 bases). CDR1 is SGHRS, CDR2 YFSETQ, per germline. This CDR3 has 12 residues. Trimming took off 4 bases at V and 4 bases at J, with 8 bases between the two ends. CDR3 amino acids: CASSVDSYGYTF. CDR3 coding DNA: TGCGCCAGCAGCGTGGACAGCTATGGCTACACCTTC.

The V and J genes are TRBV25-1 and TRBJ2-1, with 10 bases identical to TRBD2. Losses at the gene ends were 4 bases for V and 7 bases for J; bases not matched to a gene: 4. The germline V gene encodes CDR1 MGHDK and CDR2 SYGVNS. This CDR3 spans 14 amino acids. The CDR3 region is CASSVSSGSNEQFF. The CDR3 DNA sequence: TGTGCCAGCAGTGTTTCTAGCGGGAGTAATGAGCAGTTCTTC. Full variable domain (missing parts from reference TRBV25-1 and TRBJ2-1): EADIYQTPRYLVIGTGKKITLECSQTMGHDKMYWYQQDPGMELHLIHYSYGVNSTEKGDLSSESTVSRIRTEHFPLTLESARPSHTSQYLCASSVSSGSNEQFFGPGTRLTVL.

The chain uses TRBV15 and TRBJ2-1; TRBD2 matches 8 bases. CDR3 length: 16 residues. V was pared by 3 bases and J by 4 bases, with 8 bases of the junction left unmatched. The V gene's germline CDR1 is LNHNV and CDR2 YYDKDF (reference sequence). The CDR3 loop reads CATSREAGVGYNEQFF. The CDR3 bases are TGTGCCACCAGCAGGGAAGCGGGAGTCGGGTACAATGAGCAGTTCTTC.

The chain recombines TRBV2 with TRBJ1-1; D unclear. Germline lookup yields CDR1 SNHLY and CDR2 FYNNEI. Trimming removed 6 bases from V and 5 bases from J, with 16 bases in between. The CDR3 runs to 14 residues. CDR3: CASRATPGGTEAFF. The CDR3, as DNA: TGTGCCAGCAGGGCCACTCCGGGAGGGACTGAAGCTTTCTTT.

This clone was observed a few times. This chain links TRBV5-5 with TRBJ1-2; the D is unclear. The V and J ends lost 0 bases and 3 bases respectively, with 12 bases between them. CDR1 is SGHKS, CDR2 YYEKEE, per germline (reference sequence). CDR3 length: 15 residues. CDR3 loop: CASSLDPQLDYGYTF. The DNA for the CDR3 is TGTGCCAGCAGCTTGGACCCCCAACTGGACTATGGCTACACCTTC.

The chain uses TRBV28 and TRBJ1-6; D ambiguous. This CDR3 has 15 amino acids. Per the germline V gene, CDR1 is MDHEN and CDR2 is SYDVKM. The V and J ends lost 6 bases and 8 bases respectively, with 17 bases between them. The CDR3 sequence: CASSPPGSHHSPLHF. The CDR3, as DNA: TGTGCCAGCAGCCCCCCGGGTTCTCATCATTCACCCCTCCACTTT.

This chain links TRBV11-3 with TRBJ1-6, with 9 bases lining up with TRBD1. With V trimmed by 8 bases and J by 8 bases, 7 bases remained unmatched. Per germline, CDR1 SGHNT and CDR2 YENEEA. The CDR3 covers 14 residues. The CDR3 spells CASGTGGLDSPLHF. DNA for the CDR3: TGTGCCAGCGGAACAGGGGGCTTAGATTCACCCCTCCACTTT. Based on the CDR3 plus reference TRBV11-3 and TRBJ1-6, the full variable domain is EAGVVQSPRYKIIEKKQPVAFWCNPISGHNTLYWYLQNLGQGPELLIRYENEEAVDDSQLPKDRFSAERLKGVDSTLKIQPAELGDSAVYLCASGTGGLDSPLHFGNGTRLTVT.

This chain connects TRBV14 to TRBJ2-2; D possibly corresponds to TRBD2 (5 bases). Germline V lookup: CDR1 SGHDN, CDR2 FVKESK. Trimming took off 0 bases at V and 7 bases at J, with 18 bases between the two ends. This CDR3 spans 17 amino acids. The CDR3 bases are TGTGCCAGCAGCCAAGATTTTCGGCTGAGGGATTTCGGGGAGCTGTTTTTT. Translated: CASSQDFRLRDFGELFF.

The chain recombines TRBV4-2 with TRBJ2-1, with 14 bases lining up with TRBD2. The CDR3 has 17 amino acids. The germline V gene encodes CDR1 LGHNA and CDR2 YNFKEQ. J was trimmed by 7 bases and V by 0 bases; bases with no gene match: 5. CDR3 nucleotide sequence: TGTGCCAGCAGCCAAGATGCCGGGACTAGCGGGAGTAATGAGCAGTTCTTC. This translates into CASSQDAGTSGSNEQFF.

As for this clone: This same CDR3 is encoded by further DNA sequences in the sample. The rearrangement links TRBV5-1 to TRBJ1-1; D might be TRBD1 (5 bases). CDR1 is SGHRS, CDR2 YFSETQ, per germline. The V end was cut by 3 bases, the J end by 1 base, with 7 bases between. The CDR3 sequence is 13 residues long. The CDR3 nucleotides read TGCGCCAGCAGCTCTGGACAGAACACTGAAGCTTTCTTT. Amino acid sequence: CASSSGQNTEAFF.

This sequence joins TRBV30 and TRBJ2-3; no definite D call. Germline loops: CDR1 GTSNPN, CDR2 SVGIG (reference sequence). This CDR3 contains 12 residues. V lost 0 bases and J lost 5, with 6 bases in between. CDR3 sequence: CAWSVILDTQYF. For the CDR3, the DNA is TGTGCCTGGAGTGTTATTCTAGATACGCAGTATTTT.

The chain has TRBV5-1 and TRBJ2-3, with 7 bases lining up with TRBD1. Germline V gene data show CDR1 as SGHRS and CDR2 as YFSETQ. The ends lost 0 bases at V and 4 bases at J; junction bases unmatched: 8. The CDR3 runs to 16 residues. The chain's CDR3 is CASSLAPQGTPDTQYF. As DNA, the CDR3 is TGCGCCAGCAGCTTGGCGCCACAGGGGACCCCAGATACGCAGTATTTT. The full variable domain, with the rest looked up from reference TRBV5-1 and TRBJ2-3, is KAGVTQTPRYLIKTRGQQVTLSCSPISGHRSVSWYQQTPGQGLQFLFEYFSETQRNKGNFPGRFSGRQFSNSRSEMNVSTLELGDSALYLCASSLAPQGTPDTQYFGPGTRLTVL.

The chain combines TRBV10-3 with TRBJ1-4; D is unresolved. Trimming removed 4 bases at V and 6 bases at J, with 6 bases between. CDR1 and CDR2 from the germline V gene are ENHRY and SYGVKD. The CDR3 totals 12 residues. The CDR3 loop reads CAISAYDEKLFF. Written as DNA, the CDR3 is TGTGCCATCAGTGCTTATGATGAAAAACTGTTTTTT.

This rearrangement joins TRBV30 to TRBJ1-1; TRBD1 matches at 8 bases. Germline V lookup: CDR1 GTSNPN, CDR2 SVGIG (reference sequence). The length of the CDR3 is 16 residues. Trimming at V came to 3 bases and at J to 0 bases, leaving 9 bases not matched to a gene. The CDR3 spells CAWRVTGGGMNTEAFF. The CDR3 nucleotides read TGTGCCTGGAGGGTAACAGGGGGAGGAATGAACACTGAAGCTTTCTTT.

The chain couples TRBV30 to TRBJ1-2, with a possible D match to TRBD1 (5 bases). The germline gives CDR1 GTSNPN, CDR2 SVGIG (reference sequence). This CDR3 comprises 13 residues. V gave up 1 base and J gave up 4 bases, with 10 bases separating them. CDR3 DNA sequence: TGTGCCTGGAGTGGCAGCGGGGGCTATGGCTACACCTTC. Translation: CAWSGSGGYGYTF. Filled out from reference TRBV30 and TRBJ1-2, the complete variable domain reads SQTIHQWPATLVQPVGSPLSLECTVEGTSNPNLYWYRQAAGRGLQLLFYSVGIGQISSEVPQNLSASRPQDRQFILSSKKLLLSDSGFYLCAWSGSGGYGYTFGSGTRLTVV.

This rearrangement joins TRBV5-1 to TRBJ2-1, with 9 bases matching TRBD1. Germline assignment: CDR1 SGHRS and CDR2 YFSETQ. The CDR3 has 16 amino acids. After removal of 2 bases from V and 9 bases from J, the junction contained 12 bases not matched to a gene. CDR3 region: CASSLLGTGLRGEQFF. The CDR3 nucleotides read TGCGCCAGCAGCTTATTAGGGACAGGGTTGAGGGGTGAGCAGTTCTTC.

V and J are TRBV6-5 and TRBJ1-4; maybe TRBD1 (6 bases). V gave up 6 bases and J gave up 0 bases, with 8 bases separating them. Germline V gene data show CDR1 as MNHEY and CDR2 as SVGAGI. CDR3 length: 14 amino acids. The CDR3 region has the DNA TGTGCCAGCAGCCCAGGGGCAACTAATGAAAAACTGTTTTTT. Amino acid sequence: CASSPGATNEKLFF.

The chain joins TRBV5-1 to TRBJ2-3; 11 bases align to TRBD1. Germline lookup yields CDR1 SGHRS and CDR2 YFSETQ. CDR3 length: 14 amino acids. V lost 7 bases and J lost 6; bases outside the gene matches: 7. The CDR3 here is CASGTGGSRDTQYF. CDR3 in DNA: TGCGCCAGCGGGACAGGGGGAAGTAGGGATACGCAGTATTTT.